Sequencing of this T cell receptor (beta chain) was carried out in a study of shared clonotypes between healthy human individuals. The CDR3 runs 15 residues. Germline CDR1 SGHRS, CDR2 YFSETQ. Trimming cost V 0 bases and J 4 bases; bases outside gene matches: 4. Produced via immunoSEQ multiplex PCR; TCRdb's table is partial and in-frame only. The repertoire holds about 1.1 million clones, around 77% seen once, with approximately 0.95% in the top ten. The receptor was isolated from a man between 18 and 29 years old in good health. Some clones in this sample may be carry-over from other donors' samples. The V gene is TRBV5-1, the J gene TRBJ1-5; 7 nucleotides agree with TRBD1. Sequencing was carried out using memory CD4+ T cells from PBMCs. Subset specified: CD45RA-negative fraction. The chain's CDR3 is CASSLEGATNQPQHF. CDR3 DNA sequence: TGCGCCAGCAGCTTGGAGGGGGCTACGAATCAGCCCCAGCATTTT.